A selection of T cell receptor beta chains follows, all from one sample in a study of shared clonotypes between healthy human individuals. Assay: immunoSEQ multiplex PCR; the TCRdb copy retains only in-frame clones and omits some. The table shows fewer than 550,000 clones, with roughly 85% occurring only once. The specimen was PBMCs. The receptor set was obtained from a woman in her forties in good health. Some clones in this sample may be carry-over from other donors' samples. The CDR3 runs from the conserved cysteine through the conserved F or W. Fields, in order: clone size, V gene, J gene, D gene, CDR3 DNA, CDR3 protein. A D gene is named only where the DNA matches it firmly. A clone size is listed for some rows: how often the clone was seen (once, few, many), or a class if it is expanded.

few	TRBV14	TRBJ2-3	NA	TGTGCCAGCAGCAGCATCTCCCTGACAGATACGCAGTATTTT	CASSSISLTDTQYF
NA	TRBV29-1	TRBJ1-2	NA	TGCAGCGTGAGGACAGCACATGGCTACACCTTC	CSVRTAHGYTF
NA	TRBV27	TRBJ2-7	NA	TGTGCCAGCAGTTTATTAGCGGTCCCCTCCGAGCAGTACTTC	CASSLLAVPSEQYF
NA	TRBV28	TRBJ2-1	TRBD2	TGTGCCAGCAGTTCCGCGAGACTAGCGGGAGGGCGGGATGAGCAGTTCTTC	CASSSARLAGGRDEQFF
once	TRBV7-2	TRBJ2-7	NA	TGTGCCAGCAGCACTAGAGGTCAGACCTACGAGCAGTACTTC	CASSTRGQTYEQYF
NA	TRBV5-1	TRBJ1-1	NA	TGCGCCAGCAGTGAACAGGGAAACACTGAAGCTTTCTTT	CASSEQGNTEAFF
NA	TRBV4-3	TRBJ2-7	TRBD1	TGCGCCAGCAGCCGGTACAGGGGATTGTACGAGCAGTACTTC	CASSRYRGLYEQYF
NA	TRBV14	TRBJ2-7	NA	TGTGCCAGCAGCCCAACGTTCTACGAGCAGTACTTC	CASSPTFYEQYF
NA	TRBV5-1	TRBJ2-1	TRBD2	TGCGCCAGCAGCCCGGGACTAGCGGGAGGTGATGAGCAGTTCTTC	CASSPGLAGGDEQFF
NA	TRBV5-4	TRBJ2-7	NA	TGTGCCAGCAGCTTGGCCAGGGCTCCCTACGAGCAGTACTTC	CASSLARAPYEQYF
NA	TRBV19	TRBJ2-5	TRBD1	TGTGCCAGTAGAGCCGCTGGGACAGAAGAGACCCAGTACTTC	CASRAAGTEETQYF
few	TRBV27	TRBJ1-5	TRBD1	TGTGCCATCGGGACAGTCAATCAGCCCCAGCATTTT	CAIGTVNQPQHF
NA	TRBV5-1	TRBJ2-1	NA	TGCGCCAGCAAGGTCCAAATAACCTCCTACAATGAGCAGTTCTTC	CASKVQITSYNEQFF
few	TRBV28	TRBJ1-2	NA	TGTGCCAGCAGTCTCCCGCACCTACAGGGCAGCTACACCTTC	CASSLPHLQGSYTF
NA	TRBV5-1	TRBJ1-2	TRBD1	TGCGCCAGCAGCTTAGGGACAGGGGTGCGAGCGGTGGTCTACACCTTC	CASSLGTGVRAVVYTF
NA	TRBV11-2	TRBJ2-7	NA	TGTGCCAGCAGCTTACTATCCGGGGGGCCTGGAGAGCAGTACTTC	CASSLLSGGPGEQYF
few	TRBV29-1	TRBJ1-5	NA	TGCAGCGTTGATCAGGGTTCAGGACAGCCCCAGCATTTT	CSVDQGSGQPQHF
NA	TRBV27	TRBJ2-3	NA	TGTGCCAGCAGTTTACGGTGGAACTCCAGGGGGGCTAGCGGCACAGATACGCAGTATTTT	CASSLRWNSRGASGTDTQYF
NA	TRBV10-3	TRBJ2-1	NA	TGTGCCACCACCTCAGCCGCGGGGACCCAGGGGGATGAGCAGTTCTTC	CATTSAAGTQGDEQFF
NA	TRBV28	TRBJ1-1	NA	TGTGCCAGCAGTCCGATGAACACTGAAGCTTTCTTT	CASSPMNTEAFF
NA	TRBV19	TRBJ2-7	TRBD1	TGTGCCAGTAAAAGACAGGGTGTTCTCTCCGAGCAGTACTTC	CASKRQGVLSEQYF
NA	TRBV10-1	TRBJ2-2	NA	TGCGCCAGCAGTGAGTCGGGCCTGGCCGGGGAGCTGTTTTTT	CASSESGLAGELFF
NA	TRBV5-4	TRBJ2-1	TRBD2	TGTGCCAGCAGCTCGTCCTCTTCTAGCGGCCTTTACAATGAGCAGTTCTTC	CASSSSSSSGLYNEQFF
many	TRBV7-2	TRBJ2-2	NA	TGTGCCAGCAGCTTAAGGCGGGGGCAAACCGGGGAGCTGTTTTTT	CASSLRRGQTGELFF
NA	TRBV4-1	TRBJ2-7	TRBD2	TGCGCCAGCAGCCAACCCTTTAGCGGGAGCTCCTACGAGCAGTACTTC	CASSQPFSGSSYEQYF
NA	TRBV29-1	TRBJ2-1	TRBD1	TGCAGCGACAGGGGGCTAAAGAATGAGCAGTTCTTC	CSDRGLKNEQFF
NA	TRBV6-1	TRBJ2-2	NA	TGTGCCAGCAGTGAACGGTTGGCCAGGTGGAACACCGGGGAGCTGTTTTTT	CASSERLARWNTGELFF
NA	TRBV9	TRBJ2-1	TRBD2	TGTGCCAGCAGCGGTACTAGCGGCTCCTACAATGAGCAGTTCTTC	CASSGTSGSYNEQFF
NA	TRBV6-4	TRBJ2-1	NA	TGTGCCAGCAGTGACAGCCTAGCCACCTACAATGAGCAGTTCTTC	CASSDSLATYNEQFF
NA	TRBV5-4	TRBJ2-2	TRBD2	TGTGCCAGCAGCTCTGGACTAGCGGGAAGGGTCGGGGAGCTGTTTTTT	CASSSGLAGRVGELFF
few	TRBV19	TRBJ1-5	NA	TGTGCCAGTAGTGCCGCGAATAGCAATCAGCCCCAGCATTTT	CASSAANSNQPQHF
NA	TRBV7-8	TRBJ1-4	NA	TGTGCCAGCAGCCCAACCCCCCCGGGGGCTACTAATGAAAAACTGTTTTTT	CASSPTPPGATNEKLFF
NA	TRBV7-9	TRBJ2-5	TRBD2	TGTGCCAGCAGCCTCATCGTGGCTAGCGGGTTCGAAGAGACCCAGTACTTC	CASSLIVASGFEETQYF
NA	TRBV7-8	TRBJ2-1	NA	TGTGCCAGCAGCTTAGCGGTACTTCTCGGCGATGAGCAGTTCTTC	CASSLAVLLGDEQFF
NA	TRBV7-3	TRBJ2-3	NA	TGTGCCAGCAGCTGGGTAGGATCAGGCACAGATACGCAGTATTTT	CASSWVGSGTDTQYF
NA	TRBV9	TRBJ2-1	TRBD2	TGTGCCAGCAGCCCACGAGCGGGATCCTCCTACAATGAGCAGTTCTTC	CASSPRAGSSYNEQFF
NA	TRBV7-2	TRBJ2-1	TRBD2	TGTGCCAGCAGCCGGGGACTAGCGGGAGTAAGTGAGCAGTTCTTC	CASSRGLAGVSEQFF
NA	TRBV27	TRBJ2-3	NA	TGTGCCAGCAGTTTATACGGACAGCGCACAGATACGCAGTATTTT	CASSLYGQRTDTQYF
NA	TRBV6-1	TRBJ1-2	NA	TGTGCCAGCAGTGGAGGCCCCAGGGTCTCTGGCTACACCTTC	CASSGGPRVSGYTF